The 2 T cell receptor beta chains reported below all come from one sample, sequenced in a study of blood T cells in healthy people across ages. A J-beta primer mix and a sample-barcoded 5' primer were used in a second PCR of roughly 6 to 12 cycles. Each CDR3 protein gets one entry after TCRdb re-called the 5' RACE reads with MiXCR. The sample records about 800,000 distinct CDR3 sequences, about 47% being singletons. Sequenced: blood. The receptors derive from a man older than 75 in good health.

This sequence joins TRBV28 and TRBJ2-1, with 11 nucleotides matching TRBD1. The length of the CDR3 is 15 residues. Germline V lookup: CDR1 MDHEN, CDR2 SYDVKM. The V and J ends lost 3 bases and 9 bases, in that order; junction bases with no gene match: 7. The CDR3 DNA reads TGTGCCAGCAGTTTGAGTGGGACAGGGGGGGCTGAGCAGTTCTTC. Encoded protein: CASSLSGTGGAEQFF.

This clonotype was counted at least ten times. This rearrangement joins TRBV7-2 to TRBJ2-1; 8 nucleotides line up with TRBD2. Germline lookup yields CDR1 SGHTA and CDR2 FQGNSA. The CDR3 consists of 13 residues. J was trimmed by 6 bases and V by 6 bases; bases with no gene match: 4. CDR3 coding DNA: TGTGCCAGCAGTCCCGGGACTAGCAATGAGCAGTTCTTC. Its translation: CASSPGTSNEQFF. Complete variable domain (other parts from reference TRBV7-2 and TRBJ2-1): GAGVSQSPSNKVTEKGKDVELRCDPISGHTALYWYRQSLGQGLEFLIYFQGNSAPDKSGLPSDRFSAERTGGSVSTLTIQRTQQEDSAVYLCASSPGTSNEQFFGPGTRLTVL.